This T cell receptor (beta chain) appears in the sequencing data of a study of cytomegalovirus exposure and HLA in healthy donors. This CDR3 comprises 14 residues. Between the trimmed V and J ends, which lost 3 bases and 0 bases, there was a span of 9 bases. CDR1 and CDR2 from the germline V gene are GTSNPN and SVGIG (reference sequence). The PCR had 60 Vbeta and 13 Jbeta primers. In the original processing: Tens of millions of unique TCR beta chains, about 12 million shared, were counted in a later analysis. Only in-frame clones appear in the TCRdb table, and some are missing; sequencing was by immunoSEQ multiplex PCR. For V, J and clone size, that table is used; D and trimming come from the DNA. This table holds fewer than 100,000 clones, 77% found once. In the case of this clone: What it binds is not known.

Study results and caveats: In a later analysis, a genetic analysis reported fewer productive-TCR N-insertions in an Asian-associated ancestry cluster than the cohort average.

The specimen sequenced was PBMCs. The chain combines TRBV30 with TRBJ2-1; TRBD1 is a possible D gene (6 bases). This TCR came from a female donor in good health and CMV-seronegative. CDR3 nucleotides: TGTGCCTGGAGAAGACAGGTCTCCTACAATGAGCAGTTCTTC. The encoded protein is CAWRRQVSYNEQFF.